One sample yielded the 9 T cell receptor beta chains listed below, sequenced in a study of T-cell memory formation after mild COVID-19. One entry per CDR3 protein results from TCRdb running MiXCR on the 5' RACE reads. Counted here are 80,000 to 130,000 distinct CDR3 sequences, roughly 10% occurring once; the ten biggest clones make up approximately 40%. Sequenced input: PBMCs or a T cell subset sorted from them (not recorded which). Receptors were obtained from a man aged 18 to 30 who had mild COVID-19 (a few samples of this study predate the infection). Cell type and time point are not known.

Only a few counts were recorded for this clonotype. The chain uses TRBV12-3 or TRBV12-4 and TRBJ1-1; D unclear. V shed 8 bases and J shed 5 bases, with 9 bases lying between them. This CDR3 has 11 amino acids. This chain's CDR3 is CASRTPTEAFF. The CDR3 DNA is TGTGCCAGCCGCACCCCGACTGAAGCTTTCTTT.

The V call is TRBV24-1, the J call TRBJ2-5; no clear D. The CDR3 spans 13 residues. From germline, CDR1 is KGHDR and CDR2 SFDVKD. V lost 3 bases and J 1 base, leaving 5 bases between the germline ends. The CDR3 protein is CATSDPAQETQYF. In nucleotides, the CDR3 is TGTGCCACCAGTGATCCAGCCCAAGAGACCCAGTACTTC.

The chain employs TRBV5-1 and TRBJ2-7; TRBD1 aligns across 9 bases. J was trimmed by 5 bases and V by 2 bases; bases with no gene match: 5. This CDR3 has 14 amino acids. CDR1 is SGHRS, CDR2 YFSETQ, per germline. In DNA, the CDR3 is TGCGCCAGCAGCTTAGGGACAGGGCCCAACGAGCAGTACTTC. Encoded protein: CASSLGTGPNEQYF.

This clonotype was detected a few times. The chain combines TRBV11-2 with TRBJ1-2; no clear D. The CDR3 totals 13 residues. Germline values: CDR1 SGHAT, CDR2 FQNNGV. Trimming removed 4 bases at V and 4 bases at J, with 10 bases between. CDR3 coding DNA: TGTGCCAGCAGCTCTACCGGGGTCTATGGCTACACCTTC. Its translation is CASSSTGVYGYTF.

The J gene is TRBJ1-6, the V gene TRBV4-1; D is uncertain. Between the trimmed V and J ends, which lost 1 base and 10 bases, there was a span of 8 bases. The CDR3 totals 13 residues. Germline V CDR1 and CDR2: MGHRA, YSYEKL. CDR3 sequence reads: CASSQAYGSPLHF. The CDR3 DNA reads TGCGCCAGCAGCCAAGCGTATGGGTCACCCCTCCACTTT.

This rearrangement joins TRBV7-3 to TRBJ2-6; D not certain. The V end was cut by 6 bases, the J end by 1 base, with 4 bases between. The germline V gene has CDR1 SGHTA and CDR2 FQGTGA. This CDR3 region has 13 residues. The CDR3 DNA follows: TGTGCCAGCAGGCCTTCTGGGGCCAACGTCCTGACTTTC. This sequence encodes CASRPSGANVLTF.

This clonotype has a count of ten or more. The rearrangement links TRBV4-1 to TRBJ2-5, with 7 positions matching TRBD2. Trimming cost V 4 bases and J 2 bases; bases outside gene matches: 4. CDR3 length: 14 residues. Germline V gene data show CDR1 as MGHRA and CDR2 as YSYEKL. CDR3: CASSRGGGQETQYF. The DNA for the CDR3 is TGCGCCAGCAGCCGGGGCGGGGGACAAGAGACCCAGTACTTC.

V and J are TRBV13 and TRBJ2-5; 7 nucleotides agree with TRBD1. Germline V CDR1 and CDR2: PRHDT, FYEKMQ (reference sequence). J gave up 2 bases and V 4 bases, and 4 bases lay outside the gene matches. The CDR3 is made up of 14 amino acids. For the CDR3, the DNA is TGTGCCAGCAGCTCGGGACAGACACAAGAGACCCAGTACTTC. Its protein is CASSSGQTQETQYF.

J is TRBJ2-1 and V is TRBV9; 14 bases match TRBD2. This CDR3 is 16 amino acids long. The junction had 0 bases not matched to a gene; V was cut back by 0 bases and J by 4 bases. The germline CDR1 and CDR2 sequences are SGDLS and YYNGEE. The CDR3 DNA is TGTGCCAGCAGCGTAGGGACTAGCGGGGGGTACAATGAGCAGTTCTTC. Amino acid sequence: CASSVGTSGGYNEQFF.